This TCR beta chain was recovered during a study of read filtering for tumor transcriptome and immune sequencing. Study outcomes and limitations: The sorted CD138-negative fraction was a mixed bone marrow immune population, not purified T cells. IR-seq captured clonotypes deeper and more reliably than RNA-seq.

The CDR3 has 16 amino acids. V was clipped by 0 bases and J by 1 base, with 15 bases between them. Germline loops: CDR1 DFQATT, CDR2 SNEGSKA (reference sequence). This clonotype was counted only a few times. The antigen is unknown. The library was built from about 400 ng RNA with molecular barcoded adaptors for alpha/delta and beta/gamma chains. MiXCR was run by TCRdb on the reads, yielding one entry per CDR3 protein. The repertoire holds 20,000 to 25,000 distinct CDR3 sequences, roughly 15% seen once, with approximately 70% in the top ten. Input material: a population of CD138-negative cells sorted from bone marrow. The source is a donor at least 40 years old with multiple myeloma. The J gene is TRBJ2-5, the V gene TRBV20-1; no clear D. The CDR3 protein is CSARDSGWTGQETQYF. CDR3 sequence (DNA): TGCAGTGCTAGAGATTCGGGTTGGACCGGCCAAGAGACCCAGTACTTC.